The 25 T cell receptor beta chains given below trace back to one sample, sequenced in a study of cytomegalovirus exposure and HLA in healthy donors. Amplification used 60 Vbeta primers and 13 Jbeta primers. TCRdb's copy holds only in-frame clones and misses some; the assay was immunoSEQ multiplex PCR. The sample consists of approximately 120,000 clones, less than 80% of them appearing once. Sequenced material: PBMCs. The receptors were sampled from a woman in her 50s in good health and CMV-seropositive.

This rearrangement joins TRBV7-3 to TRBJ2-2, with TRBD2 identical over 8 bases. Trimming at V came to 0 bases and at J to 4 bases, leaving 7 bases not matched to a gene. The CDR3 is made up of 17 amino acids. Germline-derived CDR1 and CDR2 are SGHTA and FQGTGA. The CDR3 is CASSLTEISGATGELFF. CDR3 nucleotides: TGTGCCAGCAGCTTAACTGAGATTAGCGGGGCCACCGGGGAGCTGTTTTTT.

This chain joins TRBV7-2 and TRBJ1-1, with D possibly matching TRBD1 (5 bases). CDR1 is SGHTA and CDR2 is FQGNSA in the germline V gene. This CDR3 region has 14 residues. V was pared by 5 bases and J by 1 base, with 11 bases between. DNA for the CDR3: TGTGCCAGCAGCCCTAGACAGACGAACACTGAAGCTTTCTTT. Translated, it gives CASSPRQTNTEAFF.

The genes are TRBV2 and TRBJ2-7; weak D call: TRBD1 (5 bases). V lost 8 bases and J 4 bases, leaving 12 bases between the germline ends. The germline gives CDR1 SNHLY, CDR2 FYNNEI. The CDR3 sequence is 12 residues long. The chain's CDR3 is CASGALTYEQYF. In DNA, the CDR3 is TGTGCCAGCGGGGCACTAACGTACGAGCAGTACTTC.

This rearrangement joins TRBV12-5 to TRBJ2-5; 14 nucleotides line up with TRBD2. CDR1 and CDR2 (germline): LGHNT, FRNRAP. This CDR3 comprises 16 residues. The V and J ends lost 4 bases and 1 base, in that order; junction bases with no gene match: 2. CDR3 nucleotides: TGTGCTAGTGGTTCGGGGACTAGCGGGGGCCAAGAGACCCAGTACTTC. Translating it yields CASGSGTSGGQETQYF.

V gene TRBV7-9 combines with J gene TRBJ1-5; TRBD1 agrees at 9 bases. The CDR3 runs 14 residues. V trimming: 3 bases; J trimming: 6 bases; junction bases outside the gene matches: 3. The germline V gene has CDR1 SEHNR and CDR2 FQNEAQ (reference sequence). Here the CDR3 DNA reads TGTGCCAGCAGCTTTACAGGGGGCGGTCAGCCCCAGCATTTT. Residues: CASSFTGGGQPQHF.

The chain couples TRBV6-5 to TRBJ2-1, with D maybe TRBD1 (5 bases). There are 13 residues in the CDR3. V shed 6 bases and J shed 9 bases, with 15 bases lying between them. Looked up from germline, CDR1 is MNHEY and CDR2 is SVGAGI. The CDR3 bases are TGTGCCAGCAGGCCTAGGGGAAAGGGTGAGCAGTTCTTC. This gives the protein CASRPRGKGEQFF.

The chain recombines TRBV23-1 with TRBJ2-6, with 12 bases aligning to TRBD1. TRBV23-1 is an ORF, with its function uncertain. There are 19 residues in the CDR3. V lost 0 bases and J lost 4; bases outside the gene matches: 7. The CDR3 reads CASSQSGDRGPSGANVLTF. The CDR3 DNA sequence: TGCGCCAGCAGTCAATCGGGGGACAGGGGGCCCTCGGGGGCCAACGTCCTGACTTTC.

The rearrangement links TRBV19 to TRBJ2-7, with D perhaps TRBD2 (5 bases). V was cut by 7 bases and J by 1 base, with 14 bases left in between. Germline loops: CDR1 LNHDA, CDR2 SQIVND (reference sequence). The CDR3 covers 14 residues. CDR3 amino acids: CASKNGGPSYEQYF. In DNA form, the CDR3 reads TGTGCCAGTAAAAATGGAGGACCTTCCTACGAGCAGTACTTC.

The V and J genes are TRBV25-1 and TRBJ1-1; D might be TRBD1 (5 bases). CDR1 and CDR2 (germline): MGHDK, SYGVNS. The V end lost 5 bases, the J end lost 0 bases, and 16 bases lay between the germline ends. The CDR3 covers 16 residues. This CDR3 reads CASSPGRGFMNTEAFF. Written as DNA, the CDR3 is TGTGCCAGCAGTCCAGGGAGGGGCTTTATGAACACTGAAGCTTTCTTT.

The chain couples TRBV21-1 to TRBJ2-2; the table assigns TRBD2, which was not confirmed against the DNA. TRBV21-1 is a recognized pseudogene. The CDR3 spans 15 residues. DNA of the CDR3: TGTGCCAGCAGCCCCCGGGAGCGGAACACCGGGGAGCTGTTTTTT. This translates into CASSPRERNTGELFF.

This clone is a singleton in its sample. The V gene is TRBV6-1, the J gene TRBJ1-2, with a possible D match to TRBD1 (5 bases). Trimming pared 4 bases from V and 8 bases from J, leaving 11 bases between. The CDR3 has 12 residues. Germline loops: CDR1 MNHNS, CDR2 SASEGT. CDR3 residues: CASSAGLGGYTF. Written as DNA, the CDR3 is TGTGCCAGCAGTGCGGGACTGGGGGGCTACACCTTC.

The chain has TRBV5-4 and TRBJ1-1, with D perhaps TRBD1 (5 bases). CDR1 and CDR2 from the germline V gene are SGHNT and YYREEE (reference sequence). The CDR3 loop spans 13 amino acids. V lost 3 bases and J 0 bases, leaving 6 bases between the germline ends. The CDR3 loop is CASSWDLNTEAFF. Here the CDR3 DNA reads TGTGCCAGCAGCTGGGACTTGAACACTGAAGCTTTCTTT. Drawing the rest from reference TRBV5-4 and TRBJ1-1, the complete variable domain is ETGVTQSPTHLIKTRGQQVTLRCSSQSGHNTVSWYQQALGQGPQFIFQYYREEENGRGNFPPRFSGLQFPNYSSELNVNALELDDSALYLCASSWDLNTEAFFGQGTRLTVV.

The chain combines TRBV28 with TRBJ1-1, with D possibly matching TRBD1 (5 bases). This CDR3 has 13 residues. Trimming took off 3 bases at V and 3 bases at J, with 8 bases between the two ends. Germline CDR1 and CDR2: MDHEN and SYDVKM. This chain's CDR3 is CASSFRVDTEAFF. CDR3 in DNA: TGTGCCAGCAGTTTCAGGGTGGACACTGAAGCTTTCTTT.

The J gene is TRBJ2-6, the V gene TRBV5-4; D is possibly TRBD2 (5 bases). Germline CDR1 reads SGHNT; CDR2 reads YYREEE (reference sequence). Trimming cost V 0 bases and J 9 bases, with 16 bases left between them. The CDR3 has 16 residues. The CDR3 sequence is CASSLDPLGGGNVLTF. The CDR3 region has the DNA TGTGCCAGCAGCTTGGACCCGCTGGGCGGAGGCAACGTCCTGACTTTC. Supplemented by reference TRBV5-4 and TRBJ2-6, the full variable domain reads ETGVTQSPTHLIKTRGQQVTLRCSSQSGHNTVSWYQQALGQGPQFIFQYYREEENGRGNFPPRFSGLQFPNYSSELNVNALELDDSALYLCASSLDPLGGGNVLTFGAGSRLTVL.

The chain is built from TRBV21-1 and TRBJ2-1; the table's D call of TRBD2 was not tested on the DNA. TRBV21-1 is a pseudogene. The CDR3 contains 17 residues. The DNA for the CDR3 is TGTGCCAGCAGCAAAGGTCAGTTCCGGAGCTCCTACAATGAGCAGTTCTTC. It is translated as CASSKGQFRSSYNEQFF.

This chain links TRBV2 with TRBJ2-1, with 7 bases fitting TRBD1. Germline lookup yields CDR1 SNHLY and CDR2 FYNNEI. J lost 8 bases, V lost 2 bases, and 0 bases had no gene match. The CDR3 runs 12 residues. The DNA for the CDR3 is TGTGCCAGCAGTGAAAGGGGGCATGAGCAGTTCTTC. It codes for CASSERGHEQFF.

The CDR3 sequence is CASSYLDRGYGYTF. The CDR3 nucleotides are TGTGCCAGCAGTTACCTTGACCGCGGCTATGGCTACACCTTC. The genes are TRBV6-5 and TRBJ1-2; D unresolved. The ends were cut back, 2 bases at V and 4 bases at J, with 11 bases in the middle. Per germline, CDR1 MNHEY and CDR2 SVGAGI. The CDR3 has 14 amino acids.

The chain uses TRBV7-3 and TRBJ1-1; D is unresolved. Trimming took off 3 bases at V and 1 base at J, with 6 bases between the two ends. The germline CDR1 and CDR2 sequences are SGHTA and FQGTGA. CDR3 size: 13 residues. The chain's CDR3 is CASSFQANTEAFF. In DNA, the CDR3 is TGTGCCAGCAGCTTTCAAGCGAACACTGAAGCTTTCTTT.

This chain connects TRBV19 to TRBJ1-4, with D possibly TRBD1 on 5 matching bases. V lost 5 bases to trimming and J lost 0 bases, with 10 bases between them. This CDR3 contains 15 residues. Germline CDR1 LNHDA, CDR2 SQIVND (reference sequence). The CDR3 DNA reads TGTGCCAGTAGTCCCCTAGGGGCAACTAATGAAAAACTGTTTTTT. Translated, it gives CASSPLGATNEKLFF.

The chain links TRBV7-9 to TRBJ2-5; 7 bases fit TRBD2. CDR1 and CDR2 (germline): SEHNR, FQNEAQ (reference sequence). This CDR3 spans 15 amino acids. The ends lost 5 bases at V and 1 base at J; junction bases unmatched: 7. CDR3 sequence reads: CASSLGSGGQETQYF. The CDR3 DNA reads TGTGCCAGCAGCCTCGGATCGGGGGGCCAAGAGACCCAGTACTTC.

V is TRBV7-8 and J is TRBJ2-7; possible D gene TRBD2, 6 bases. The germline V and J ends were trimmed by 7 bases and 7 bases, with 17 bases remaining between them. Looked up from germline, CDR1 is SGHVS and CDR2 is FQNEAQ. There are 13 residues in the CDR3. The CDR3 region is CASNGGVPWEQYF. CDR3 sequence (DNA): TGTGCCAGCAACGGGGGTGTCCCCTGGGAGCAGTACTTC.

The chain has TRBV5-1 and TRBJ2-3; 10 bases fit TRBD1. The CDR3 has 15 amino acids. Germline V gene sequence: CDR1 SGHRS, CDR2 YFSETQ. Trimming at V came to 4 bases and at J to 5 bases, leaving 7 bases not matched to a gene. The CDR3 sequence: CASSQGQGFGDTQYF. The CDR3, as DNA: TGCGCCAGCAGCCAGGGACAGGGGTTTGGAGATACGCAGTATTTT.

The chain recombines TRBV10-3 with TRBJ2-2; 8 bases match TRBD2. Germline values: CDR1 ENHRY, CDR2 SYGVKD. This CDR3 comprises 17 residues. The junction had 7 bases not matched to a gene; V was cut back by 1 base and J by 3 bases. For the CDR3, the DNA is TGTGCCATCAGTGAGTACGGGAGGGCCGAGGACACCGGGGAGCTGTTTTTT. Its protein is CAISEYGRAEDTGELFF.

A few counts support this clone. CDR3 sequence: CASSQRGLSSYNEQFF. CDR3 coding DNA: TGTGCCAGCAGCCAGAGGGGGCTAAGCTCCTACAATGAGCAGTTCTTC. The rearrangement uses TRBV21-1 and TRBJ2-1; the table's D call of TRBD1 was not tested on the DNA. TRBV21-1 is marked as a pseudogene. The CDR3 sequence is 16 residues long.

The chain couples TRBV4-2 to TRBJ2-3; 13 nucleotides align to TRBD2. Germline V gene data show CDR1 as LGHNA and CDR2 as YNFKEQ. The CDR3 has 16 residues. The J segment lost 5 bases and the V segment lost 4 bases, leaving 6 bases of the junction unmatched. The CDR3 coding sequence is TGTGCCAGCAGCCCGGGACTAGCGGGAAGGCTAGATACGCAGTATTTT. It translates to CASSPGLAGRLDTQYF.